This is a list of T cell receptor beta chains from one sample in a study of OX40 agonist ivuxolimab in advanced cancers. Clones were sequenced by immunoSEQ multiplex PCR, and TCRdb holds only the in-frame ones, with some missing. The data contain approximately 65,000 clones, around 90% of them singletons. This sample comprised CD4+ or CD8+ T cells sorted from blood, obtained in a trial of the OX40 agonist ivuxolimab. The receptor set was obtained from an adult with an advanced solid tumor such as melanoma, head and neck, liver or kidney cancer. Both conserved end residues are part of each CDR3. Each record gives: clone size, J gene, D gene, V gene, CDR3 protein, CDR3 DNA. A D gene is named only where the DNA matches it firmly. Some rows have no size entry. The others give once, few or many, or a class for an expanded clone.

. | TRBJ1-2 | . | TRBV6-6 | CASSLRGNGYTF | TGTGCCAGCAGTTTACGTGGGAATGGCTACACCTTC
. | TRBJ2-3 | . | TRBV11-2 | CASSLGGRGRHTQYF | TGTGCCAGCAGCTTAGGCGGCAGGGGGAGGCATACGCAGTATTTT
once | TRBJ1-4 | . | TRBV6-1 | CASSEPGLSNEKLFF | TGTGCCAGCAGTGAGCCAGGTCTATCTAATGAAAAACTGTTTTTT
. | TRBJ1-1 | TRBD1 | TRBV7-9 | CASGLRAPQGQGERTEAFF | TGTGCCAGCGGCTTACGAGCCCCCCAAGGGCAGGGGGAGAGGACTGAAGCTTTCTTT
once | TRBJ2-6 | . | TRBV4-1 | CASSHGSSGANVLTF | TGCGCCAGCAGCCATGGGAGTTCTGGGGCCAACGTCCTGACTTTC
. | TRBJ1-6 | . | TRBV27 | CASSPRQLSSYNSPLHF | TGTGCCAGCAGTCCCAGACAGCTAAGCTCCTATAATTCACCCCTCCACTTT
. | TRBJ2-5 | TRBD2 | TRBV30 | CAWSVGGATETQYF | TGTGCCTGGAGTGTCGGGGGGGCAACGGAGACCCAGTACTTC
. | TRBJ1-2 | . | TRBV6-8 | CASSFRSRPQVFYGYTF | TGTGCCAGCAGTTTCCGATCGAGACCCCAGGTTTTTTATGGCTACACCTTC
once | TRBJ2-3 | TRBD2 | TRBV19 | CASSIGTSGTDTQYF | TGTGCCAGTAGTATCGGGACTAGCGGAACAGATACGCAGTATTTT
. | TRBJ1-1 | TRBD1 | TRBV11-2 | CASSPRQGSGTEAFF | TGTGCCAGCAGCCCCAGACAGGGGTCGGGCACTGAAGCTTTCTTT